The 6 T cell receptor beta chains below all came from one sample that was sequenced in a study of T-cell memory formation after mild COVID-19. TCRdb re-derived calls from the 5' RACE reads in MiXCR, one entry per CDR3 protein. The repertoire includes hundreds of thousands of distinct CDR3 sequences, around 21% of them detected once, and under 15% sits in the top ten. The material sequenced was PBMCs or a T cell subset sorted from them (not recorded which). The receptor source for this set is an adult woman who had mild COVID-19 (a few samples of this study predate the infection). Cell type and time point are not known.

The chain combines TRBV12-3 or TRBV12-4 with TRBJ2-1, with D perhaps matching TRBD2 (5 bases). Trimming removed 6 bases at V and 12 bases at J, with 12 bases between. The CDR3 consists of 11 residues. CDR3 bases: TGTGCCAGCAGCCCAGGACGGGGGCAGTTCTTC. Translation gives CASSPGRGQFF.

There are a few counts of this clonotype. The rearrangement joins TRBV3-1 to TRBJ1-1, with D perhaps matching TRBD1 (5 bases). Germline V gene sequence: CDR1 LGHDT, CDR2 YNNKEL (reference sequence). V lost 4 bases to trimming and J lost 1 base, with 13 bases between them. The CDR3 totals 15 residues. The DNA of the CDR3 is TGTGCCAGCAGCCTTCCGGGAGGGGCGAACACTGAAGCTTTCTTT. Its translation is CASSLPGGANTEAFF.

The sample holds a few counts of this clonotype. The V call is TRBV27, the J call TRBJ2-7; D unresolved. CDR1 is MNHEY, CDR2 SMNVEV, per germline (reference sequence). V shed 4 bases and J shed 5 bases, with 12 bases lying between them. The CDR3 totals 13 residues. CDR3 sequence (DNA): TGTGCCAGCAGTTGGGTCTCCAGCCACGAGCAGTACTTC. Its protein is CASSWVSSHEQYF.

The rearrangement links TRBV20-1 to TRBJ2-7; D is ambiguous. Germline CDR1 DFQATT, CDR2 SNEGSKA (reference sequence). The V end was cut by 0 bases, the J end by 4 bases, with 16 bases between. The CDR3 is made up of 15 amino acids. The CDR3 region is CSARDRSHTVYEQYF. CDR3 nucleotides: TGCAGTGCTAGAGATCGCTCCCACACAGTTTACGAGCAGTACTTC.

This clonotype appeared a few times. This chain joins TRBV12-3 or TRBV12-4 and TRBJ2-5, with D perhaps being TRBD1 or TRBD2 (5 bases each). V was clipped by 5 bases and J by 5 bases, with 21 bases between them. This CDR3 has 16 amino acids. For the CDR3, the DNA is TGTGCCAGCAGTAAATCCTCGGGACGGCCTTGGGAGACCCAGTACTTC. Its translation is CASSKSSGRPWETQYF.

There are a few counts of this clonotype. This chain connects TRBV12-3 or TRBV12-4 to TRBJ2-1, with 7 positions matching TRBD1. The V and J ends lost 7 bases and 5 bases, in that order; junction bases with no gene match: 11. CDR3 size: 15 residues. CDR3 bases: TGTGCCAGCAACCCGACAGGGAAACGGAACAATGAGCAGTTCTTC. Its translation: CASNPTGKRNNEQFF.